The 27 T cell receptor beta chains reported below all come from one sample, sequenced in a study of blood T cell repertoires in COVID-19. The assay was immunoSEQ multiplex PCR, and TCRdb's table has in-frame clones only and misses some. The repertoire includes tens of thousands of clones, approximately 78% of them detected once, and about a sixth sits in the top ten. The sample consisted of peripheral blood. These receptors all come from an older woman with acute or convalescent COVID-19.

The chain joins TRBV6-6 to TRBJ1-6, with D maybe TRBD1 (5 bases). Trimming shortened V by 5 bases and J by 8 bases, and 10 bases separated the two germline ends. The CDR3 sequence is 13 residues long. Germline V gene sequence: CDR1 MNHNY, CDR2 SVGAGI (reference sequence). CDR3 region: CASSTAQDSPLHF. CDR3 DNA: TGTGCCAGCAGTACCGCACAGGATTCACCCCTCCACTTT.

The chain employs TRBV3-1 (or the pseudogene TRBV3-2) and TRBJ1-1; TRBD1 matches at 7 bases. Trimming cost V 3 bases and J 12 bases; bases outside gene matches: 13. Per the germline V gene, CDR1 is LGHDT and CDR2 is YNNKEL (reference sequence). This CDR3 is built from 14 residues. The CDR3 region is CASSHIGQDGGTFF. The CDR3 DNA reads TGTGCCAGCAGCCACATCGGACAGGATGGTGGAACTTTCTTT.

A few counts support this clone. The CDR3 region is CASLIEGLDEQYV. The CDR3 coding sequence is TGTGCCAGTTTGATAGAGGGTTTGGACGAGCAGTACGTC. J is TRBJ2-7 and V is TRBV2; D is perhaps TRBD2 (5 bases). Germline lookup yields CDR1 SNHLY and CDR2 FYNNEI. Trimming cost V 9 bases and J 5 bases, with 17 bases left between them. This CDR3 region has 13 residues.

This chain connects TRBV19 to TRBJ1-2; D not certain. The V gene's germline CDR1 is LNHDA and CDR2 SQIVND (reference sequence). The CDR3 contains 13 residues. V was trimmed by 6 bases and J by 4 bases, leaving 12 bases between them. CDR3 sequence: CASSPDGGYGYTF. CDR3 coding DNA: TGTGCCAGTAGCCCCGATGGCGGCTATGGCTACACCTTC.

The chain combines TRBV5-8 with TRBJ1-5; TRBD1 matches at 7 bases. CDR3 size: 14 residues. Per the germline V gene, CDR1 is SGHTS and CDR2 is YDEGEE. Trimming removed 2 bases from V and 7 bases from J; junction bases left unmatched: 6. CDR3: CASSFGDRVQPQHF. In nucleotides, the CDR3 is TGTGCCAGCAGCTTCGGAGACAGGGTCCAGCCCCAGCATTTT.

This clone was counted ten times or more. The V gene is TRBV19, the J gene TRBJ2-3; 8 bases match TRBD2. Germline CDR1 and CDR2: LNHDA and SQIVND (reference sequence). The J segment lost 2 bases and the V segment lost 4 bases, leaving 11 bases of the junction unmatched. The CDR3 has 17 residues. CDR3 region: CASSTLGAGGFTDTQYF. The CDR3 nucleotides are TGTGCCAGTAGTACCCTGGGCGCGGGGGGTTTCACAGATACGCAGTATTTT.

The rearrangement links TRBV30 to TRBJ1-5; unclear D gene. CDR3 length: 14 amino acids. The V end was cut by 0 bases, the J end by 8 bases, with 14 bases between. Germline V CDR1 and CDR2: GTSNPN, SVGIG (reference sequence). The CDR3 loop reads CAWSVSRNGEPQHF. The CDR3 DNA sequence: TGTGCCTGGAGTGTATCGAGGAATGGTGAGCCCCAGCATTTT.

This chain joins TRBV2 and TRBJ2-3; tentative D call: TRBD1 (6 bases). V shed 3 bases and J shed 1 base, with 8 bases lying between them. CDR1 is SNHLY, CDR2 FYNNEI, per germline. This CDR3 contains 14 residues. As DNA, the CDR3 is TGTGCCAGCAGTGATGAGGGGGGCACAGATACGCAGTATTTT. As protein: CASSDEGGTDTQYF.

The rearrangement links TRBV18 to TRBJ2-2, with TRBD1 identical over 10 bases. From germline, CDR1 is KGHSH and CDR2 LQKENI. The CDR3 is 15 residues long. V was pared by 6 bases and J by 7 bases, with 8 bases of the junction left unmatched. This CDR3 is CASSEDRGPGGELFF. The CDR3 DNA follows: TGTGCCAGCTCGGAAGACAGGGGGCCGGGCGGGGAGCTGTTTTTT.

The J gene is TRBJ1-5, the V gene TRBV2; D gene ambiguous. The CDR3 is made up of 13 amino acids. The V end was cut by 8 bases, the J end by 4 bases, with 12 bases between. CDR1 and CDR2 (germline): SNHLY, FYNNEI. DNA for the CDR3: TGTGCCAGCGGGCAGCTTCAAAATCAGCCCCAGCATTTT. It codes for CASGQLQNQPQHF.

As for this clone: A junction boundary mismatches the germline segment, possibly from a read error. The V and J genes are TRBV30 and TRBJ2-7; 9 bases are shared with TRBD1. CDR1 and CDR2 from the germline V gene are GTSNPN and SVGIG (reference sequence). The CDR3 loop spans 14 amino acids. The CDR3 loop reads CAWSQTRTGVEKIF. CDR3 DNA sequence: TGTGCCTGGAGTCAAACCCGGACAGGGGTTGAGAAAATCTTC.

The rearrangement joins TRBV7-9 to TRBJ2-2; D is ambiguous. V lost 1 base and J 10 bases, leaving 7 bases between the germline ends. This CDR3 has 12 amino acids. CDR1 and CDR2 from the germline V gene are SEHNR and FQNEAQ (reference sequence). The CDR3 nucleotides read TGTGCCAGCAGCTTAGTTCCAGAGGAGCTGTTTTTT. Residues: CASSLVPEELFF.

This clone has more than one count but fewer than ten. This chain joins TRBV7-3 and TRBJ2-5; 9 nucleotides match TRBD1. The CDR3 runs 15 residues. Unmatched junction bases numbered 3, after V lost 3 bases and J lost 1 base. The V gene's germline CDR1 is SGHTA and CDR2 FQGTGA. The CDR3 loop reads CASSFDRGTQETQYF. The CDR3 bases are TGTGCCAGCAGCTTCGACAGGGGGACCCAAGAGACCCAGTACTTC.

This chain joins TRBV21-1 and TRBJ1-2; no check of the table's D call, TRBD1, against the DNA was made. TRBV21-1 is a pseudogene locus. There are 14 residues in the CDR3. The CDR3 sequence is CASSTEHRPYGYTF. The CDR3 nucleotides are TGTGCCAGCAGTACAGAGCACCGACCCTATGGCTACACCTTC.

The chain carries TRBV29-1 and TRBJ2-7; D perhaps matches TRBD1 (6 bases). Germline-derived CDR1 and CDR2 are SQVTM and ANQGSEA. The CDR3 extends over 14 amino acids. V lost 2 bases to trimming and J lost 0 bases, with 11 bases between them. The CDR3 loop reads CSVETGPNSYEQYV. Here the CDR3 DNA reads TGCAGCGTTGAAACAGGGCCTAACTCCTACGAGCAGTACGTC.

V and J are TRBV5-4 and TRBJ2-3; TRBD2 matches 11 bases. There are 19 residues in the CDR3. Unmatched junction bases numbered 14, after V lost 3 bases and J lost 2 bases. Germline V lookup: CDR1 SGHNT, CDR2 YYREEE (reference sequence). CDR3 sequence (DNA): TGTGCCAGCAGCTGGGTCACTAACCGACTAGCGGGGTCCACAGATACGCAGTATTTT. Translated: CASSWVTNRLAGSTDTQYF.

The chain is built from TRBV11-2 and TRBJ2-5, with 12 bases fitting TRBD2. This CDR3 region has 18 residues. Germline CDR1 reads SGHAT; CDR2 reads FQNNGV. Unmatched junction bases numbered 13, after V lost 3 bases and J lost 5 bases. CDR3 residues: CASSFGGLAGLSMETQYF. As DNA, the CDR3 is TGTGCCAGCAGCTTCGGAGGACTAGCGGGGCTCTCGATGGAGACCCAGTACTTC.

The J gene is TRBJ2-2, the V gene TRBV19; 10 bases align to TRBD2. CDR3 size: 17 residues. The V gene's germline CDR1 is LNHDA and CDR2 SQIVND (reference sequence). Losses at the gene ends were 5 bases for V and 3 bases for J; bases not matched to a gene: 9. For the CDR3, the DNA is TGTGCCAGTAGTTATCCGCTAGCGGGGGACGACACCGGGGAGCTGTTTTTT. Amino acid sequence: CASSYPLAGDDTGELFF.

For the CDR3, the DNA is TGTGCCAGCAGTAAACAGGGGGGGAACACTGAAGCTTTCTTT. It is translated as CASSKQGGNTEAFF. This rearrangement joins TRBV5-4 to TRBJ1-1, with TRBD1 matching 8 bases. The germline gives CDR1 SGHNT, CDR2 YYREEE (reference sequence). CDR3 size: 14 residues. V shed 5 bases and J 1 base; nucleotides not matched to a gene: 4.

The J gene is TRBJ1-5, the V gene TRBV24-1; TRBD1 might be the D (6 bases). The germline CDR1 and CDR2 sequences are KGHDR and SFDVKD. The CDR3 is made up of 17 amino acids. The V end lost 0 bases, the J end lost 2 bases, and 13 bases lay between the germline ends. The CDR3 loop reads CATSDLSTGPRNQPQHF. CDR3 nucleotides: TGTGCCACCAGTGATTTGAGCACAGGGCCCCGCAATCAGCCCCAGCATTTT.

The gene calls are TRBV3-1 (or the pseudogene TRBV3-2) and TRBJ2-7, with D tentatively TRBD2 (6 bases). Trimming took off 5 bases at V and 0 bases at J, with 14 bases between the two ends. This CDR3 region has 15 residues. Germline V gene lookup returns CDR1 LGHDT and CDR2 YNNKEL (reference sequence). CDR3 protein: CASSFRDGSSYEQYF. CDR3 coding DNA: TGTGCCAGCAGCTTCAGGGACGGGAGCTCCTACGAGCAGTACTTC.

As DNA, the CDR3 is TGTGCCAGCAGCACGCCGGGACTAGCAACAGATACGCAGTATTTT. Translated: CASSTPGLATDTQYF. V usage is TRBV6-2 or TRBV6-3 and J usage is TRBJ2-3, with 9 positions matching TRBD2. This CDR3 is 15 amino acids long. Trimming removed 6 bases from V and 3 bases from J; junction bases left unmatched: 7. Germline values: CDR1 MNHEY, CDR2 SVGEGT.

This sequence joins TRBV6-7 and TRBJ2-4; 7 nucleotides agree with TRBD1. TRBV6-7 is an ORF; its function is uncertain. Germline trimming cut 2 bases from V and 0 bases from J; bases unmatched to any gene: 7. The CDR3 length is 17 residues. The CDR3 region is CASSYDNRGAAKNIQYF. The CDR3 bases are TGTGCCAGCAGTTACGATAACAGGGGTGCAGCCAAAAACATTCAGTACTTC.

This chain uses TRBV5-4 with TRBJ2-3; no clear D. Germline V gene sequence: CDR1 SGHNT, CDR2 YYREEE (reference sequence). This CDR3 region has 15 residues. Trimming pared 0 bases from V and 0 bases from J, leaving 8 bases between. The CDR3 loop reads CASSLGLPSTDTQYF. For the CDR3, the DNA is TGTGCCAGCAGCTTGGGGCTCCCGAGCACAGATACGCAGTATTTT.

The chain is built from TRBV19 and TRBJ2-1; the match to TRBD1 covers 9 bases. Germline V gene lookup returns CDR1 LNHDA and CDR2 SQIVND (reference sequence). This CDR3 spans 16 amino acids. The V gene end was trimmed by 7 bases and the J gene end by 2 bases; junction bases not matched to a gene: 9. The CDR3 coding sequence is TGTGCCAGTATTCCAAGGGGACAGGGACCCTACAATGAGCAGTTCTTC. This codes for CASIPRGQGPYNEQFF.

The chain is built from TRBV5-1 and TRBJ1-6; D call uncertain. Deletions cut 2 bases from V and 7 bases from J, with 13 bases between. The CDR3 runs 15 residues. The germline V gene encodes CDR1 SGHRS and CDR2 YFSETQ. CDR3 sequence reads: CASSLTSPLNSPLHF. CDR3 bases: TGCGCCAGCAGCTTAACAAGTCCCTTAAATTCACCCCTCCACTTT.

The rearrangement links TRBV12-5 to TRBJ2-7; TRBD1 aligns across 9 bases. J was trimmed by 7 bases and V by 2 bases; bases with no gene match: 15. Per the germline V gene, CDR1 is LGHNT and CDR2 is FRNRAP. The CDR3 length is 17 residues. CDR3 nucleotide sequence: TGTGCTAGTGGTTTGCGGGTCTGGACAGGGGCCCTGGGGGAGCAGTACGTC. It yields the protein CASGLRVWTGALGEQYV.